This T cell receptor (beta chain) is drawn from a study of T cell repertoires in cytomegalovirus infection. Study-wide context: CMV infection and matching HLA type were both indicated by public TCR beta signatures.

TCRdb re-analysed the reads in MiXCR, keeping a single row per CDR3 protein. Of 150,000 to 200,000 distinct CDR3 sequences listed, about 20% are singletons. This TCR came from a human donor in good health (CMV status not recorded). Some clones in this sample may be carry-over from other donors' samples. The sequencing input was PBMCs.

CDR3 nucleotide sequence: TGTGCCAGCAGCCAAAGTCTGACTGGCTACACCTTC. This encodes CASSQSLTGYTF. The chain uses TRBV3-1 and TRBJ1-2, with no clear D. Trimming pared 2 bases from V and 7 bases from J, leaving 8 bases between. The CDR3 length is 12 residues. Germline V gene sequence: CDR1 LGHDT, CDR2 YNNKEL (reference sequence). The entire variable domain, with the rest obtained from reference TRBV3-1 and TRBJ1-2, is as follows: DTAVSQTPKYLVTQMGNDKSIKCEQNLGHDTMYWYKQDSKKFLKIMFSYNNKELIINETVPNRFSPKSPDKAHLNLHINSLELGDSAVYFCASSQSLTGYTFGSGTRLTVV.